This paragraph covers one TCR beta chain sequence. This sample also contains other DNA sequences that code for the same CDR3. Extraction and reverse transcription of RNA yielded cDNA as the sequencing template. Clones were read by immunoSEQ multiplex PCR, and TCRdb kept only the in-frame ones, dropping some. The table shows over 150,000 clones, with 56% occurring only once. Researchers picked out CD4+ and CD8+ T cells from PBMCs by sorting. This specimen comes from a study of CD8+ T cells in alopecia areata. V gave up 6 bases and J gave up 6 bases; unmatched junction bases: 5. Germline V gene sequence: CDR1 SEHNR, CDR2 FQNEAQ (reference sequence). The CDR3 is 13 amino acids.

The chain is built from TRBV7-9 and TRBJ2-1; 7 nucleotides match TRBD2. The source material was CD8+ T cells sorted from blood. The receptor comes from a human donor in good health. CDR3 amino acids: CASSLGGGNEQFF. Written as DNA, the CDR3 is TGTGCCAGCAGTCTAGGCGGGGGCAATGAGCAGTTCTTC.